What follows are 6 T cell receptor beta chains derived from one specimen sequenced in a study of OX40 agonist ivuxolimab in advanced cancers. Method: immunoSEQ multiplex PCR; TCRdb's copy keeps in-frame clones and lacks some. The sample includes 16,000 or so clones, about four fifths of them seen just once. This specimen consisted of CD4+ or CD8+ T cells sorted from blood, obtained in a trial of the OX40 agonist ivuxolimab. All receptors come from an adult with an advanced solid tumor such as melanoma, head and neck, liver or kidney cancer.

The chain joins TRBV5-4 to TRBJ2-4, with D maybe TRBD2 (6 bases). V was clipped by 0 bases and J by 0 bases, with 16 bases between them. The CDR3 sequence is 18 residues long. Germline lookup yields CDR1 SGHNT and CDR2 YYREEE (reference sequence). The CDR3 nucleotides are TGTGCCAGCAGCTTGGGTTGGGGGGAGAGACTAGCCAAAAACATTCAGTACTTC. Translating it yields CASSLGWGERLAKNIQYF.

This chain links TRBV29-1 with TRBJ1-2; no firm D call. With 2 bases removed from V and 2 bases from J, the gap between germline ends came to 6 bases. Looked up from germline, CDR1 is SQVTM and CDR2 is ANQGSEA. The CDR3 consists of 12 residues. For the CDR3, the DNA is TGCAGCGTTGAACTGGGGAACTATGGCTACACCTTC. This encodes CSVELGNYGYTF.

The rearrangement links TRBV13 to TRBJ2-7, with D perhaps matching TRBD1 (6 bases). The V gene lost 5 bases and the J gene lost 6 bases, with 14 bases spanning the gap. Germline V gene lookup returns CDR1 PRHDT and CDR2 FYEKMQ (reference sequence). The CDR3 sequence is 13 residues long. The CDR3 sequence: CASSGGPVGEQYF. The CDR3 nucleotides read TGTGCCAGCAGCGGGGGCCCCGTCGGCGAGCAGTACTTC. The variable domain in full, completed from reference TRBV13 and TRBJ2-7, reads AAGVIQSPRHLIKEKRETATLKCYPIPRHDTVYWYQQGPGQDPQFLISFYEKMQSDKGSIPDRFSAQQFSDYHSELNMSSLELGDSALYFCASSGGPVGEQYFGPGTRLTVT.

Points on this clone: The junction does not match germline at one end; this may be a read error. The CDR3, as DNA: TGTGCCAGCAGCTCGGACAGGGGGCTCGGAAACACCATATATTTT. Amino acid sequence: CASSSDRGLGNTIYF. The V and J genes are TRBV5-3 and TRBJ1-3; the match to TRBD1 covers 11 bases. TRBV5-3 is an open reading frame whose function is uncertain. The CDR3 runs to 15 residues.

The chain couples TRBV9 to TRBJ2-7, with D perhaps matching TRBD1 (5 bases). In germline, CDR1 is SGDLS, CDR2 YYNGEE. This CDR3 has 14 residues. Trimming pared 2 bases from V and 4 bases from J, leaving 13 bases between. The CDR3 here is CASSVGPGYYEQYF. CDR3 coding DNA: TGTGCCAGCAGCGTTGGCCCAGGGTATTACGAGCAGTACTTC.

This clone has a handful of counts. CDR3 in amino acids: CSVGILAGVTDGEQFF. In DNA form, the CDR3 reads TGCAGCGTTGGAATACTAGCGGGGGTTACGGATGGGGAGCAGTTCTTC. V usage is TRBV29-1 and J usage is TRBJ2-1; 11 bases agree with TRBD2. The CDR3 covers 16 residues. The V gene's germline CDR1 is SQVTM and CDR2 ANQGSEA. Trimming cost V 4 bases and J 10 bases; bases outside gene matches: 15.